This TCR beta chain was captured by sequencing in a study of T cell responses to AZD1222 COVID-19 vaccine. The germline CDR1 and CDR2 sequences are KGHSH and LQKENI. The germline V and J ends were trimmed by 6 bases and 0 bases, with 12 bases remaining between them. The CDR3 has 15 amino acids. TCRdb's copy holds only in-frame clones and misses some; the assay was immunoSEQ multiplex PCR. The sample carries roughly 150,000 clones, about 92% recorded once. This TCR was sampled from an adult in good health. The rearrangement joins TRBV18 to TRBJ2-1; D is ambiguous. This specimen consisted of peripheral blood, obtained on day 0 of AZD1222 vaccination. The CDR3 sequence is CASSGDLSSYNEQFF. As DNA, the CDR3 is TGTGCCAGCTCGGGTGACTTAAGCTCCTACAATGAGCAGTTCTTC.